A selection of T cell receptor beta chains follows, all from one sample in a study of T cell responses to AZD1222 COVID-19 vaccine. Measured with immunoSEQ multiplex PCR; TCRdb has only the in-frame clones, and not every one. The table includes 95,000 to 100,000 clones, about 89% detected once. Sequencing was performed on peripheral blood, taken on day 0 of AZD1222 vaccination. The receptors here all came from an adult in good health. CDR3s include the opening cysteine and the closing phenylalanine or tryptophan. The D gene is left open where the match is weak. Clone size is stated in some rows and not others, as once, few, many or a class when expanded.

v_call: TRBV7-2
j_call: TRBJ2-5
clone_size: NA
d_call: TRBD2
cdr3_aa: CASSSGLAGAMYQETQYF
cdr3_nt: TGTGCCAGCAGCTCTGGACTAGCGGGGGCCATGTACCAAGAGACCCAGTACTTC

v_call: TRBV5-1
j_call: TRBJ2-5
clone_size: NA
d_call: TRBD2
cdr3_aa: CASSAGLAGEETQYF
cdr3_nt: TGCGCCAGCAGCGCGGGACTAGCGGGGGAAGAGACCCAGTACTTC

v_call: TRBV7-9
j_call: TRBJ1-5
clone_size: NA
d_call: NA
cdr3_aa: CASSPGRSNQPQHF
cdr3_nt: TGTGCCAGCAGCCCGGGACGGAGCAATCAGCCCCAGCATTTT

v_call: TRBV7-8
j_call: TRBJ1-1
clone_size: NA
d_call: NA
cdr3_aa: CASSLAWTGGHTEAFF
cdr3_nt: TGTGCCAGCAGCTTAGCTTGGACGGGCGGGCACACTGAAGCTTTCTTT

v_call: TRBV13
j_call: TRBJ2-3
clone_size: few
d_call: NA
cdr3_aa: CATLQGSTDTQYF
cdr3_nt: TGTGCCACCCTCCAGGGGAGCACAGATACGCAGTATTTT

v_call: TRBV10-2
j_call: TRBJ1-4
clone_size: NA
d_call: NA
cdr3_aa: CASSEFGVTNEKLFF
cdr3_nt: TGCGCCAGCAGTGAGTTCGGGGTAACTAATGAAAAACTGTTTTTT

v_call: TRBV4-3
j_call: TRBJ1-4
clone_size: few
d_call: TRBD1
cdr3_aa: CASSQGDSSNEKLFF
cdr3_nt: TGCGCCAGCAGCCAGGGGGACAGCTCGAATGAAAAACTGTTTTTT

v_call: TRBV3-1/TRBV3-2
j_call: TRBJ2-3
clone_size: NA
d_call: TRBD2
cdr3_aa: CASSYGGGYDTQYF
cdr3_nt: TGTGCCAGCAGCTACGGGGGGGGCTACGATACGCAGTATTTT

v_call: TRBV29-1
j_call: TRBJ1-1
clone_size: NA
d_call: NA
cdr3_aa: CSILTGTNTEAFF
cdr3_nt: TGCAGCATATTAACAGGTACGAACACTGAAGCTTTCTTT

v_call: TRBV28
j_call: TRBJ1-2
clone_size: once
d_call: TRBD1
cdr3_aa: CASSSSGTGFVGYGYTF
cdr3_nt: TGTGCCAGCAGTTCGTCCGGGACAGGGTTCGTAGGCTATGGCTACACCTTC